The next 23 T cell receptor beta chains were all read from a single sample in a study of blood T cell repertoires in COVID-19. Sequencing was performed with immunoSEQ multiplex PCR; in TCRdb, only in-frame clones are kept and a portion is missing. The sample yields tens of thousands of clones, 60% to 75% seen once. The sequencing input was peripheral blood. These receptors were obtained from a woman of 80 years or more with acute or convalescent COVID-19.

The genes are TRBV6-5 and TRBJ2-1; 11 nucleotides agree with TRBD1. There are 16 residues in the CDR3. With 2 bases clipped from V and 7 bases from J, the junction kept 7 bases outside the gene matches. Germline loops: CDR1 MNHEY, CDR2 SVGAGI. The CDR3 spells CASSYPDRGRLNEQFF. CDR3 coding DNA: TGTGCCAGCAGTTACCCGGACAGGGGGCGATTGAATGAGCAGTTCTTC.

The chain is built from TRBV27 and TRBJ2-7; D remains unclear. This CDR3 has 13 amino acids. The ends were cut back, 4 bases at V and 4 bases at J, with 11 bases in the middle. The germline V gene has CDR1 MNHEY and CDR2 SMNVEV (reference sequence). CDR3 residues: CASSSSTLYEQYF. For the CDR3, the DNA is TGTGCCAGCAGTTCCTCGACACTGTACGAGCAGTACTTC.

This chain links TRBV7-2 with TRBJ1-2; 8 bases are shared with TRBD1. The CDR3 has 15 amino acids. From germline, CDR1 is SGHTA and CDR2 FQGNSA. The V and J ends lost 3 bases and 4 bases, in that order; junction bases with no gene match: 7. The CDR3 is CASSFGQGYGYGYTF. CDR3 in DNA: TGTGCCAGCAGCTTTGGACAGGGTTATGGCTATGGCTACACCTTC. The full variable domain, with the rest looked up from reference TRBV7-2 and TRBJ1-2, is GAGVSQSPSNKVTEKGKDVELRCDPISGHTALYWYRQSLGQGLEFLIYFQGNSAPDKSGLPSDRFSAERTGGSVSTLTIQRTQQEDSAVYLCASSFGQGYGYGYTFGSGTRLTVV.

The CDR3 DNA reads as TGCAGCGCAGGGGGATCTGGAAACACCATATATTTT. Protein product: CSAGGSGNTIYF. V usage is TRBV29-1 and J usage is TRBJ1-3; TRBD1 matches 7 bases. The CDR3 has 12 amino acids. Per the germline V gene, CDR1 is SQVTM and CDR2 is ANQGSEA. V gave up 7 bases and J gave up 1 base; unmatched junction bases: 1.

The rearrangement joins TRBV30 to TRBJ2-1, with D unclear. V dropped 2 bases and J dropped 1 base, with 9 bases sitting between them. CDR3 length: 14 residues. The germline gives CDR1 GTSNPN, CDR2 SVGIG (reference sequence). The CDR3, as DNA: TGTGCCTGGAGTTCATTTGTTTCCTACAATGAGCAGTTCTTC. This gives the protein CAWSSFVSYNEQFF.

This clone was seen a few times. J is TRBJ2-3 and V is TRBV14; 7 nucleotides line up with TRBD1. The CDR3 is 15 residues long. Looked up from germline, CDR1 is SGHDN and CDR2 is FVKESK. The J segment lost 0 bases and the V segment lost 6 bases, leaving 6 bases of the junction unmatched. CDR3 sequence reads: CASRGQRSSTDTQYF. In nucleotides, the CDR3 is TGTGCCAGCAGGGGACAGAGATCTAGCACAGATACGCAGTATTTT.

The chain employs TRBV30 and TRBJ1-2; 9 nucleotides line up with TRBD1. The CDR3 loop spans 13 amino acids. Germline loops: CDR1 GTSNPN, CDR2 SVGIG (reference sequence). V was pared by 6 bases and J by 6 bases, with 8 bases of the junction left unmatched. The DNA for the CDR3 is TGTGCCTGTACCTGGACAGGGGTCGATGGCTACACCTTC. Amino acid sequence: CACTWTGVDGYTF.

The chain joins TRBV27 to TRBJ2-7, with 7 bases aligning to TRBD2. The CDR3 consists of 15 residues. The germline V gene encodes CDR1 MNHEY and CDR2 SMNVEV (reference sequence). J lost 1 base, V lost 6 bases, and 9 bases had no gene match. The DNA of the CDR3 is TGTGCCAGCAGATTACTGACTAGCTTGTCCTACGAGCAGTACTTC. It encodes CASRLLTSLSYEQYF.

Remarks on this clone: Compared with germline, one end of the junction differs, possibly owing to a read error. The chain uses TRBV19 and TRBJ1-3; 10 nucleotides agree with TRBD1. Germline V gives CDR1 LNHDA, CDR2 SQIVND (reference sequence). This CDR3 has 13 residues. In nucleotides, the CDR3 is TGTGCATCGAACCGGGACAGGGGTACGAGCCCGCGATTT. Amino acids: CASNRDRGTSPRF. Drawing the rest from reference TRBV19 and TRBJ1-3, the complete variable domain is DGGITQSPKYLFRKEGQNVTLSCEQNLNHDAMYWYRQDPGQGLRLIYYSQIVNDFQKGDIAEGYSVSREKKESFPLTVTSAQKNPTAFYLCASNRDRGTSPRFGEGSWLTVV.

This chain uses TRBV7-3 with TRBJ2-3; 10 nucleotides agree with TRBD2. This CDR3 has 15 amino acids. Germline V lookup: CDR1 SGHTA, CDR2 FQGTGA. V lost 5 bases to trimming and J lost 4 bases; unmatched junction nucleotides: 6. CDR3 in amino acids: CASSPSGSRADTQYF. CDR3 nucleotides: TGTGCCAGCAGCCCTAGCGGGAGTAGGGCAGATACGCAGTATTTT.

The chain has TRBV14 and TRBJ2-1; 10 nucleotides agree with TRBD2. The CDR3 loop spans 16 amino acids. Germline-derived CDR1 and CDR2 are SGHDN and FVKESK. The junction had 12 bases not matched to a gene; V was cut back by 7 bases and J by 6 bases. CDR3 DNA sequence: TGTGCCAGCATCCACCTAGCGGGAGTCCTTGCCAATGAGCAGTTCTTC. This encodes CASIHLAGVLANEQFF.

This clone was recorded a few times. The J gene is TRBJ2-2, the V gene TRBV4-1, with TRBD2 matching over 8 bases. Germline CDR1 is MGHRA and CDR2 is YSYEKL. This CDR3 has 17 residues. The ends lost 2 bases at V and 2 bases at J; junction bases unmatched: 7. For the CDR3, the DNA is TGCGCCAGCAGCCAAAGCCCGGGAGGGCCTAACACCGGGGAGCTGTTTTTT. Its protein product is CASSQSPGGPNTGELFF.

The CDR3 DNA sequence: TGTGCCAGCAGTGGGGGCAGCAACTATGGCTACACCTTC. Its translation: CASSGGSNYGYTF. V and J are TRBV7-3 and TRBJ1-2; possibly TRBD1 for D (6 bases). This CDR3 has 13 amino acids. From germline, CDR1 is SGHTA and CDR2 FQGTGA. V lost 6 bases to trimming and J lost 2 bases, with 10 bases between them.

This clone was observed a handful of times. The J gene is TRBJ1-6, the V gene TRBV6-6, with D hard to call. The CDR3 covers 13 residues. V gave up 5 bases and J gave up 4 bases, with 6 bases separating them. Germline CDR1 MNHNY, CDR2 SVGAGI (reference sequence). CDR3 sequence reads: CASSHSYNSPLHF. The CDR3 DNA reads TGTGCCAGCAGTCACAGTTATAATTCACCCCTCCACTTT.

This clone has more than one count but fewer than ten. V and J are TRBV5-6 and TRBJ1-5; 7 nucleotides align to TRBD1. Germline trimming cut 3 bases from V and 2 bases from J; bases unmatched to any gene: 11. The CDR3 has 17 residues. The germline CDR1 and CDR2 sequences are SGHDT and YYEEEE. The CDR3 spells CASSSGQDIGGNQPQHF. As DNA, the CDR3 is TGTGCCAGCAGCTCCGGACAGGACATTGGGGGCAATCAGCCCCAGCATTTT.

This clone came up once. This chain links TRBV7-8 with TRBJ2-1, with 8 bases fitting TRBD2. Germline CDR1 and CDR2: SGHVS and FQNEAQ. The CDR3 totals 17 residues. Trimming at V came to 4 bases and at J to 7 bases, leaving 15 bases not matched to a gene. CDR3 DNA: TGTGCCAGCAGCTGGACGGGGACCGGGACTAGGGATAATGAGCAGTTCTTC. Amino acid sequence: CASSWTGTGTRDNEQFF.

The J gene is TRBJ2-5, the V gene TRBV18; TRBD2 matches at 8 bases. This CDR3 region has 16 residues. The V gene end was trimmed by 2 bases and the J gene end by 5 bases; junction bases not matched to a gene: 10. Germline CDR1 reads KGHSH; CDR2 reads LQKENI. CDR3 loop: CASSPTHGGGGETQYF. CDR3 nucleotide sequence: TGTGCCAGCTCACCAACGCACGGGGGGGGCGGTGAGACCCAGTACTTC.

The chain combines TRBV7-2 with TRBJ1-5, with D possibly being TRBD1 (5 bases). V was trimmed by 1 base and J by 4 bases, leaving 14 bases between them. From germline, CDR1 is SGHTA and CDR2 FQGNSA. The CDR3 totals 16 residues. The CDR3 spells CASSLVGGAGNQPQHF. CDR3 coding DNA: TGTGCCAGCAGCTTAGTCGGGGGTGCGGGAAATCAGCCCCAGCATTTT.

The chain carries TRBV5-4 and TRBJ2-5; no clear D. Trimming removed 0 bases from V and 1 base from J, with 7 bases in between. The CDR3 is 14 amino acids. Per the germline V gene, CDR1 is SGHNT and CDR2 is YYREEE (reference sequence). The CDR3 spells CASSLDRSQETQYF. The CDR3 DNA is TGTGCCAGCAGCTTGGACAGATCCCAAGAGACCCAGTACTTC.

This clone was seen more than once but under ten times. The chain links TRBV19 to TRBJ2-1, with 15 bases aligning to TRBD2. This CDR3 comprises 16 residues. Trimming at V came to 3 bases and at J to 7 bases, leaving 4 bases not matched to a gene. In germline, CDR1 is LNHDA, CDR2 SQIVND (reference sequence). The CDR3 reads CASSIRTSGRANEQFF. As DNA, the CDR3 is TGTGCCAGTAGTATTCGGACTAGCGGGAGGGCAAATGAGCAGTTCTTC.

This clone occurred a few times. The chain recombines TRBV29-1 with TRBJ2-1; 8 positions agree with TRBD1. CDR1 is SQVTM, CDR2 ANQGSEA, per germline. V was clipped by 2 bases and J by 6 bases; unmatched bases: 6. This CDR3 has 14 amino acids. DNA for the CDR3: TGCAGCGTTGAATCCAGTACAGGGGGCAATGAGCAGTTCTTC. It is translated as CSVESSTGGNEQFF.

The chain is built from TRBV7-2 and TRBJ2-7, with D perhaps TRBD2 (7 bases). The germline V and J ends were trimmed by 6 bases and 7 bases, with 19 bases remaining between them. Germline V CDR1 and CDR2: SGHTA, FQGNSA. CDR3 length: 14 residues. The CDR3 nucleotides are TGTGCCAGCAGACGTGCGGGGGCATCGGGGGAGCAGTACTTC. It translates to CASRRAGASGEQYF.

This chain connects TRBV19 to TRBJ2-7; weak D call: TRBD1 (5 bases). The germline V gene encodes CDR1 LNHDA and CDR2 SQIVND (reference sequence). The CDR3 spans 13 residues. The ends were cut back, 5 bases at V and 7 bases at J, with 15 bases in the middle. The CDR3 bases are TGTGCCAGTAGTCAGACAGTATCGAGGGAGCAGTACTTC. It codes for CASSQTVSREQYF. Drawing the rest from reference TRBV19 and TRBJ2-7, the complete variable domain is DGGITQSPKYLFRKEGQNVTLSCEQNLNHDAMYWYRQDPGQGLRLIYYSQIVNDFQKGDIAEGYSVSREKKESFPLTVTSAQKNPTAFYLCASSQTVSREQYFGPGTRLTVT.